This T cell receptor beta chain was recorded in a study of blood T cells in healthy people across ages. Study summary: Template switching retrieved approximately one barcoded beta molecule for each two T cells.

In the case of this clonotype: The antigen remains unidentified.

Together with a sample-barcoded 5' primer, a J-beta primer mix was included in a second PCR lasting about 6 to 11 cycles. Each CDR3 protein is one row after TCRdb ran MiXCR on the 5' RACE reads. The sample consists of some 850,000 distinct CDR3 sequences, roughly 24% of them appearing once. Whole-study results and caveats: While age rose, TCR beta diversity per million T cells dropped in a roughly linear way.

The same sample was also studied in work on T cells of mothers and their children. As that report states: Donation came from a few healthy Caucasian mothers together with their six children.

The TCR comes from a boy aged 5-17 years in good health. Sample: blood.

CDR3 DNA sequence: TGCAGTGCTAGGCATCTGGGGTTGGGTGAAAAACTGTTTTTT. Its translation is CSARHLGLGEKLFF. J is TRBJ1-4 and V is TRBV20-1; no reliable D call. V shed 3 bases and J shed 7 bases, with 15 bases lying between them. The CDR3 has 14 residues. The V gene's germline CDR1 is DFQATT and CDR2 SNEGSKA (reference sequence).